These 14 T cell receptor beta chains were all obtained from the same sample, sequenced in a study of T-cell memory formation after mild COVID-19. MiXCR, applied by TCRdb to the 5' RACE reads, yields one record per CDR3 protein. The sample holds 450,000 to 700,000 distinct CDR3 sequences, 15% to 20% seen once. The sample consisted of PBMCs or a T cell subset sorted from them (not recorded which). All receptors derive from an adult woman who had mild COVID-19 (a few samples of this study predate the infection). Cell type and time point are not known.

The rearrangement joins TRBV14 to TRBJ2-1, with D possibly TRBD2 on 5 matching bases. Germline CDR1 reads SGHDN; CDR2 reads FVKESK. V was pared by 7 bases and J by 2 bases, with 15 bases between. This CDR3 is built from 15 residues. The CDR3 protein is CASTRGLDPYNEQFF. In DNA, the CDR3 is TGTGCCAGCACCCGAGGGCTAGACCCCTACAATGAGCAGTTCTTC. Using reference TRBV14 and TRBJ2-1 for the parts outside the CDR3, the full variable domain is EAGVTQFPSHSVIEKGQTVTLRCDPISGHDNLYWYRRVMGKEIKFLLHFVKESKQDESGMPNNRFLAERTGGTYSTLKVQPAELEDSGVYFCASTRGLDPYNEQFFGPGTRLTVL.

The CDR3 region is CASSYPSDTEAFF. The CDR3 region has the DNA TGTGCCAGCAGCTACCCATCGGACACTGAAGCTTTCTTT. The chain carries TRBV7-9 and TRBJ1-1; no clear D. V dropped 4 bases and J dropped 3 bases, with 9 bases sitting between them. The germline gives CDR1 SEHNR, CDR2 FQNEAQ (reference sequence). This CDR3 is built from 13 residues.

The chain couples TRBV11-3 to TRBJ2-1; D might be TRBD2 (6 bases). CDR1 and CDR2 (germline): SGHNT, YENEEA. Trimming left V 7 bases short and J 1 base short, with 14 bases between. The CDR3 sequence is 15 residues long. CDR3 in amino acids: CASTPGRGSYNEQFF. The CDR3 DNA reads TGTGCCAGCACCCCCGGGCGGGGTTCCTACAATGAGCAGTTCTTC.

The CDR3 region has the DNA TGTGCCAGCAGCATTGGATTGAGCAATCAGCCCCAGCATTTT. It translates to CASSIGLSNQPQHF. V is TRBV5-6 and J is TRBJ1-5; D call uncertain. CDR3 length: 14 residues. Trimming removed 4 bases at V and 1 base at J, with 9 bases between. Germline loops: CDR1 SGHDT, CDR2 YYEEEE.

This chain uses TRBV27 with TRBJ1-2, with D hard to call. Per germline, CDR1 MNHEY and CDR2 SMNVEV (reference sequence). CDR3 length equals 18 residues. V dropped 7 bases and J dropped 4 bases, with 28 bases sitting between them. CDR3 nucleotide sequence: TGTGCCAGCACCATACTGATGACTACAGCGTTGTTATTCTATGGCTACACCTTC. It codes for CASTILMTTALLFYGYTF.

The chain is built from TRBV11-2 and TRBJ2-3; 8 bases line up with TRBD2. V shed 0 bases, J shed 1 base, and the junction held 3 bases outside the gene matches. The germline V gene has CDR1 SGHAT and CDR2 FQNNGV. The CDR3 covers 16 residues. CDR3 DNA sequence: TGTGCCAGCAGCTTAGAACCAGCGGGGGGCACAGATACGCAGTATTTT. Amino acid sequence: CASSLEPAGGTDTQYF.

Ten or more counts support this clonotype. The gene calls are TRBV29-1 and TRBJ1-1; D gene uncertain. Germline CDR1 reads SQVTM; CDR2 reads ANQGSEA. This CDR3 comprises 12 residues. V shed 4 bases and J shed 1 base, with 7 bases lying between them. In DNA form, the CDR3 reads TGCAGCGTTGCCGACGGGAACACTGAAGCTTTCTTT. This gives the protein CSVADGNTEAFF.

The rearrangement joins TRBV5-4 to TRBJ2-5; D is perhaps TRBD1 or TRBD2 (5 bases each). Looked up from germline, CDR1 is SGHNT and CDR2 is YYREEE (reference sequence). The CDR3 loop spans 15 amino acids. The V end was cut by 1 base, the J end by 2 bases, with 12 bases between. In DNA form, the CDR3 reads TGTGCCAGCAGCTTGCAGGGAGTACGTCAAGAGACCCAGTACTTC. It is translated as CASSLQGVRQETQYF. The variable domain in full, completed from reference TRBV5-4 and TRBJ2-5, reads ETGVTQSPTHLIKTRGQQVTLRCSSQSGHNTVSWYQQALGQGPQFIFQYYREEENGRGNFPPRFSGLQFPNYSSELNVNALELDDSALYLCASSLQGVRQETQYFGPGTRLLVL.

This clonotype was observed a handful of times. The CDR3 sequence is CAVQGKEAYEQYF. CDR3 coding DNA: TGTGCCGTTCAAGGGAAGGAGGCCTACGAGCAGTACTTC. The rearrangement links TRBV27 to TRBJ2-7; possibly TRBD2 for D (5 bases). From germline, CDR1 is MNHEY and CDR2 SMNVEV (reference sequence). V was trimmed by 11 bases and J by 2 bases, leaving 16 bases between them. CDR3 length equals 13 residues.

This clonotype was counted a few times. The chain recombines TRBV6-2 or TRBV6-3 with TRBJ2-7; 7 bases fit TRBD1. The length of the CDR3 is 13 residues. J gave up 6 bases and V 6 bases, and 8 bases lay outside the gene matches. Germline-derived CDR1 and CDR2 are MNHEY and SVGEGT. The DNA of the CDR3 is TGTGCCAGCAGCCGAGGACAGGAGGTCGAGCAGTACTTC. It is translated as CASSRGQEVEQYF.

The chain joins TRBV12-3 or TRBV12-4 to TRBJ1-5; D gene ambiguous. CDR3 size: 18 residues. Trimming pared 5 bases from V and 0 bases from J, leaving 20 bases between. For the CDR3, the DNA is TGTGCCAGCAGTCCCGCCTCGTGGAGATCCTATAGCAATCAGCCCCAGCATTTT. Protein sequence: CASSPASWRSYSNQPQHF.

The table lists this clonotype with a few counts. The CDR3 protein is CASEGTSGERETQYF. DNA of the CDR3: TGTGCCAGTGAGGGGACTAGCGGGGAGAGAGAGACCCAGTACTTC. The gene calls are TRBV5-4 and TRBJ2-5, with TRBD2 matching 13 bases. The CDR3 runs to 15 residues. V dropped 8 bases and J dropped 4; count of bases not matched to a gene: 8. Germline CDR1 reads SGHNT; CDR2 reads YYREEE (reference sequence).

This chain joins TRBV27 and TRBJ2-5, with 7 bases aligning to TRBD1. The germline V gene has CDR1 MNHEY and CDR2 SMNVEV (reference sequence). CDR3 length: 14 amino acids. After removal of 4 bases from V and 4 bases from J, the junction contained 6 bases not matched to a gene. The CDR3 protein is CASSSSDRRETQYF. As DNA, the CDR3 is TGTGCCAGCAGTTCCTCGGACAGGCGAGAGACCCAGTACTTC.

The chain links TRBV7-6 to TRBJ2-5; 8 bases line up with TRBD1. The germline V gene has CDR1 SGHVS and CDR2 FNYEAQ. The CDR3 covers 14 residues. With 5 bases clipped from V and 5 bases from J, the junction kept 7 bases outside the gene matches. DNA of the CDR3: TGTGCCAGCAGCCAGGACAGGGTAGAGGAGACCCAGTACTTC. Amino acid sequence: CASSQDRVEETQYF.